This is a list of T cell receptor beta chains from one sample in a study of cytomegalovirus exposure and HLA in healthy donors. Data came from immunoSEQ multiplex PCR; TCRdb stores just in-frame clones and leaves some out. The sample consists of approximately 110,000 clones, about 73% of them appearing once. Sequenced material: PBMCs. The source of these receptors is a woman aged 40 to 50 in good health and CMV-seronegative. The CDR3 runs from the conserved cysteine through the conserved F or W. D genes are given only for firm matches. Size is omitted from some rows. Given values are once, few, many or a class for expanded clones.

CDR3 DNA: TGTGCCAGCAGCGGCGTACAGGGAATTAACACTGAAGCTTTCTTT
CDR3 protein: CASSGVQGINTEAFF
clone size: .
D gene: .
V gene: TRBV7-2
J gene: TRBJ1-1

CDR3 DNA: TGTGCCAGCAGCGCGACTGGCGGGGGGTGGGATGAGCAGTTCTTC
CDR3 protein: CASSATGGGWDEQFF
clone size: .
D gene: TRBD2
V gene: TRBV7-6
J gene: TRBJ2-1

CDR3 DNA: TGTGCCAGCAGTCAAACTAGTCAGCCCCAGCATTTT
CDR3 protein: CASSQTSQPQHF
clone size: .
D gene: .
V gene: TRBV2
J gene: TRBJ1-5

CDR3 DNA: TGTGCCAGCTCGCGGACAGGGGAAAGCGGGGAGCTGTTTTTT
CDR3 protein: CASSRTGESGELFF
clone size: .
D gene: TRBD1
V gene: TRBV18
J gene: TRBJ2-2

CDR3 DNA: TGTGCTTCGACTAGCAACACAGATACGCAGTATTTT
CDR3 protein: CASTSNTDTQYF
clone size: .
D gene: TRBD2
V gene: TRBV10-3
J gene: TRBJ2-3

CDR3 DNA: TGTGCCAGCATTCCGGACAGGTGGAACACTGAAGCTTTCTTT
CDR3 protein: CASIPDRWNTEAFF
clone size: .
D gene: TRBD1
V gene: TRBV2
J gene: TRBJ1-1

CDR3 DNA: TGTGCCAGCAGTTCGGGACAGAACACTGAAGCTTTCTTT
CDR3 protein: CASSSGQNTEAFF
clone size: .
D gene: .
V gene: TRBV28
J gene: TRBJ1-1

CDR3 DNA: TGTGCCAGTAGTAACCAGGCGGGGACCAAAAACATTCAGTACTTC
CDR3 protein: CASSNQAGTKNIQYF
clone size: once
D gene: .
V gene: TRBV19
J gene: TRBJ2-4

CDR3 DNA: TGTGCCAGCATGAGGCAGGGGGAGGTCTACGAGCAGTACTTC
CDR3 protein: CASMRQGEVYEQYF
clone size: .
D gene: .
V gene: TRBV6-1
J gene: TRBJ2-7

CDR3 DNA: TGTGCCTCCAGAGCGGACTCCTACGAGCAGTACTTC
CDR3 protein: CASRADSYEQYF
clone size: few
D gene: .
V gene: TRBV7-2
J gene: TRBJ2-7

CDR3 DNA: TGTGCCAGCAGCTGGGGGGGCTTGGGCACAGATACGCAGTATTTT
CDR3 protein: CASSWGGLGTDTQYF
clone size: .
D gene: .
V gene: TRBV7-6
J gene: TRBJ2-3

CDR3 DNA: TGCGCCAGCAGCTTTGGGCAGGAGAACACTGAAGCTTTCTTT
CDR3 protein: CASSFGQENTEAFF
clone size: .
D gene: .
V gene: TRBV5-1
J gene: TRBJ1-1

CDR3 DNA: TGTGCCAGCAGCCCGCAGGGGGCTAGCACAGATACGCAGTATTTT
CDR3 protein: CASSPQGASTDTQYF
clone size: .
D gene: TRBD1
V gene: TRBV7-2
J gene: TRBJ2-3

CDR3 DNA: TGTGCCAGCAGTTCCGAGCAGAAAGCGGCATACGAGCAGTACTTC
CDR3 protein: CASSSEQKAAYEQYF
clone size: .
D gene: .
V gene: TRBV6-1
J gene: TRBJ2-7

CDR3 DNA: TGTGCCAGCAGCTTAGCTCCAGGGGGCTTTGGATATGGCTACACCTTC
CDR3 protein: CASSLAPGGFGYGYTF
clone size: .
D gene: TRBD1
V gene: TRBV7-2
J gene: TRBJ1-2

CDR3 DNA: TGCGCCAGCAGCGTCCTAGCGGGAGAGGGATACAATGAGCAGTTCTTC
CDR3 protein: CASSVLAGEGYNEQFF
clone size: .
D gene: TRBD2
V gene: TRBV5-1
J gene: TRBJ2-1

CDR3 DNA: TGCGCCAGCAGCTCGGCGGGACAGGGGTCTTCCAGGCGCTACAATGAGCAGTTCTTC
CDR3 protein: CASSSAGQGSSRRYNEQFF
clone size: .
D gene: TRBD1
V gene: TRBV5-1
J gene: TRBJ2-1

CDR3 DNA: TGTGCCAGCAGTGACTCGGCGGGGGGGCCCGGGGAGCTGTTTTTT
CDR3 protein: CASSDSAGGPGELFF
clone size: few
D gene: TRBD2
V gene: TRBV6-4
J gene: TRBJ2-2

CDR3 DNA: TGTGCCAGCAGTGGTATCCAAGAGACCCAGTACTTC
CDR3 protein: CASSGIQETQYF
clone size: .
D gene: .
V gene: TRBV2
J gene: TRBJ2-5

CDR3 DNA: TGTGCCAGCAGTGAAGTTCCCCCCGGGACAGGAGAGTTTCTAAGCAATCAGCCCCAGCATTTT
CDR3 protein: CASSEVPPGTGEFLSNQPQHF
clone size: .
D gene: TRBD1
V gene: TRBV2
J gene: TRBJ1-5

CDR3 DNA: TGTGCCAGCAGCCAGAGTGGGGGACTTAATGAAAAACTGTTTTTT
CDR3 protein: CASSQSGGLNEKLFF
clone size: once
D gene: .
V gene: TRBV7-9
J gene: TRBJ1-4

CDR3 DNA: TGTGCCAGTGCAGGGGTTGGCGAAAAACTGTTTTTT
CDR3 protein: CASAGVGEKLFF
clone size: .
D gene: .
V gene: TRBV25-1
J gene: TRBJ1-4

CDR3 DNA: TGCGCCAGCAGCTCGAGAGTGGGACAGGGGTATGGCTACACCTTC
CDR3 protein: CASSSRVGQGYGYTF
clone size: .
D gene: TRBD1
V gene: TRBV5-1
J gene: TRBJ1-2

CDR3 DNA: TGTGCCAGCAGCCTCTCAGAGACCCAGTACTTC
CDR3 protein: CASSLSETQYF
clone size: few
D gene: .
V gene: TRBV4-2
J gene: TRBJ2-5

CDR3 DNA: TGTGCCAGCAGTTTAAACAGGGGGAACACTGAAGCTTTCTTT
CDR3 protein: CASSLNRGNTEAFF
clone size: few
D gene: TRBD1
V gene: TRBV6-5
J gene: TRBJ1-1

CDR3 DNA: TGCGCCAGCCTAGGATACGTTAATGAAAAACTGTTTTTT
CDR3 protein: CASLGYVNEKLFF
clone size: .
D gene: .
V gene: TRBV23-1
J gene: TRBJ1-4

CDR3 DNA: TGTGCCAGCAGTCGGCCGGGACTAGCGGGAGGGGATGAGCAGTTCTTC
CDR3 protein: CASSRPGLAGGDEQFF
clone size: few
D gene: TRBD2
V gene: TRBV6-6
J gene: TRBJ2-1

CDR3 DNA: TGTGCCAGCAGTGAAAAAAACGGGAACTATGGCTACACCTTC
CDR3 protein: CASSEKNGNYGYTF
clone size: .
D gene: .
V gene: TRBV6-1
J gene: TRBJ1-2

CDR3 DNA: TGTGCCAGCAGCGGGGGTGATAATTCACCCCTCCACTTT
CDR3 protein: CASSGGDNSPLHF
clone size: .
D gene: .
V gene: TRBV6-6
J gene: TRBJ1-6

CDR3 DNA: TGCGCCAGCAGCCAGTCTGCGACTAGCGTGGAGACCCAGTACTTC
CDR3 protein: CASSQSATSVETQYF
clone size: .
D gene: TRBD2
V gene: TRBV4-1
J gene: TRBJ2-5

CDR3 DNA: TGTGCCAGCAGCGCCAGGGTGGGTGGCTACACCTTC
CDR3 protein: CASSARVGGYTF
clone size: .
D gene: .
V gene: TRBV5-4
J gene: TRBJ1-2

CDR3 DNA: TGTGCCAGCTCAAGCATCCAGGGGGACGAGCAGTACTTC
CDR3 protein: CASSSIQGDEQYF
clone size: .
D gene: TRBD1
V gene: TRBV18
J gene: TRBJ2-7

CDR3 DNA: TGCAGCGTGGACAGGGGGCGAACCGGGGAGCTGTTTTTT
CDR3 protein: CSVDRGRTGELFF
clone size: .
D gene: TRBD1
V gene: TRBV29-1
J gene: TRBJ2-2

CDR3 DNA: TGTGCCAGCAGTGAAGGGACTATCACAGATACGCAGTATTTT
CDR3 protein: CASSEGTITDTQYF
clone size: .
D gene: .
V gene: TRBV6-1
J gene: TRBJ2-3

CDR3 DNA: TGTGCCAGCAGCGTAGTAGCATTCCCATTTGGTGAAGCTTTCTTT
CDR3 protein: CASSVVAFPFGEAFF
clone size: .
D gene: .
V gene: TRBV9
J gene: TRBJ1-1